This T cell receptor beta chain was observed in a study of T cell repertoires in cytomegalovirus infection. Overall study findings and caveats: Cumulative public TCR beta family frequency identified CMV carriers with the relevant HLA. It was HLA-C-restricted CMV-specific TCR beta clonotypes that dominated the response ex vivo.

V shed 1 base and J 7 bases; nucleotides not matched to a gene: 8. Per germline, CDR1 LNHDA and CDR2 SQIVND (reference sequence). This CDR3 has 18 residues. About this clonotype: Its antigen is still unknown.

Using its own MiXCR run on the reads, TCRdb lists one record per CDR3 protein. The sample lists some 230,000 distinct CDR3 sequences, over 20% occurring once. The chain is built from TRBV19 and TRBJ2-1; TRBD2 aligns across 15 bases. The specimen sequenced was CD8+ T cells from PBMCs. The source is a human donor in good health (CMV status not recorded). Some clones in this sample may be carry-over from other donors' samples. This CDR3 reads CASSIGGLAGGIWNEQFF. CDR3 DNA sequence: TGTGCCAGTAGTATAGGGGGACTAGCGGGGGGTATCTGGAATGAGCAGTTCTTC.